These T cell receptor beta chains were read from a single sample in a study of blood T cell repertoires in COVID-19. Using immunoSEQ multiplex PCR, the repertoire was profiled, and TCRdb retains in-frame clones only, with some absent. The sample holds around 250,000 clones, roughly 86% seen once. The specimen sequenced was peripheral blood. The receptor set was obtained from a man aged 35 to 55 with active or convalescent COVID-19. The CDR3 runs from the conserved cysteine through the conserved F or W. D genes are given only for firm matches. Clone size is shown for a subset of rows, as once, few, many or a class of expanded clone.

d_call | clone_size | j_call | v_call | cdr3_aa | cdr3_nt
TRBD1 | . | TRBJ1-2 | TRBV28 | CASSLAGTGGDYGYTF | TGTGCCAGCAGTTTAGCCGGGACAGGGGGCGATTATGGCTACACCTTC
TRBD2 | . | TRBJ2-1 | TRBV7-2 | CASSERTSGGAVEQFF | TGTGCCAGCAGCGAGAGGACTAGCGGGGGGGCCGTTGAGCAGTTCTTC
TRBD1 | once | TRBJ1-5 | TRBV5-5 | CASSTRQGAANQPQHF | TGTGCCAGCAGCACCAGACAGGGGGCGGCAAATCAGCCCCAGCATTTT
. | few | TRBJ2-2 | TRBV3-1/TRBV3-2 | CASSQDYYRELFF | TGTGCCAGCAGCCAAGATTACTACCGGGAGCTGTTTTTT
TRBD2 | . | TRBJ2-1 | TRBV11-2 | CASSSTSGRSYNEQFF | TGTGCCAGCAGCTCGACTAGCGGCCGCTCCTACAATGAGCAGTTCTTC
TRBD2 | . | TRBJ2-5 | TRBV9 | CASSVGASGEAETQYF | TGTGCCAGCAGCGTAGGAGCTAGCGGGGAGGCTGAGACCCAGTACTTC
TRBD1 | . | TRBJ1-4 | TRBV6-5 | CASSPLTGAREKLFF | TGTGCCAGCAGCCCCCTGACAGGGGCAAGGGAAAAACTGTTTTTT
TRBD1 | few | TRBJ2-7 | TRBV19 | CAASKSGDRVPEQYF | TGTGCCGCGTCCAAAAGCGGGGACAGGGTTCCCGAGCAGTACTTC
TRBD2 | . | TRBJ2-7 | TRBV5-5 | CASSSSPGTSGDFWEQYF | TGTGCCAGCAGCTCCTCCCCCGGGACTAGCGGGGATTTCTGGGAGCAGTACTTC
. | few | TRBJ1-4 | TRBV7-9 | CASSLGVAALATNEKLFF | TGTGCCAGCAGCTTAGGGGTCGCGGCGCTCGCAACTAATGAAAAACTGTTTTTT